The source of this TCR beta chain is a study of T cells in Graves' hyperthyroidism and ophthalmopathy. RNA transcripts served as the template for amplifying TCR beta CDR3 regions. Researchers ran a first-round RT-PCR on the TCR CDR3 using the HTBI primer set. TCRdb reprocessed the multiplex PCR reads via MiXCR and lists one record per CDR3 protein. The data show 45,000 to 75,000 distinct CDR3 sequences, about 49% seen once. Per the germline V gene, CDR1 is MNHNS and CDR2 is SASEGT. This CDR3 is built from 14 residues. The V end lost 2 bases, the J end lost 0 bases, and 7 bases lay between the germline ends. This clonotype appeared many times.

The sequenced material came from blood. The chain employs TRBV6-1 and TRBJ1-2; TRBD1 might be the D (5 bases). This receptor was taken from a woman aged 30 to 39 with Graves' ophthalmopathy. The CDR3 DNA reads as TGTGCCAGCAGTGAACAGACAGCTAACTATGGCTACACCTTC. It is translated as CASSEQTANYGYTF.